The clone carrying this T cell receptor beta chain appeared once. As yet, its antigen is unknown. Germline CDR1 is SGHVS and CDR2 is FQNEAQ. The V gene end was trimmed by 1 base and the J gene end by 2 bases; junction bases not matched to a gene: 8. The CDR3 spans 16 residues. The data were obtained in a study of T cells after posttransplantation cyclophosphamide. Study observations and caveats: Skin or GI-infiltrating T cells shared few TRB sequences with blood. TRB clonality was highly associated with recipient CMV seropositivity and reactivation. Donor-recipient repertoire similarity was low at 1-2 months, rising over year one.

The table came from immunoSEQ multiplex PCR; TCRdb's copy has only in-frame clones and leaves some out. The profile shows roughly 49,000 clones, about 86% of them singletons. Sequencing used PBMCs. This chain connects TRBV7-8 to TRBJ2-7; 7 nucleotides match TRBD1. The source is a man aged 30 to 39 with a blood cancer, CMV-positive, and with a related stem cell donor. CDR3 protein: CASSLERQGATYEQYF. The DNA for the CDR3 is TGTGCCAGCAGCTTAGAGAGACAGGGAGCAACCTACGAGCAGTACTTC. The full variable domain, its missing parts supplied by reference TRBV7-8 and TRBJ2-7, is GAGVSQSPRYKVAKRGQDVALRCDPISGHVSLFWYQQALGQGPEFLTYFQNEAQLDKSGLPSDRFFAERPEGSVSTLKIQRTQQEDSAVYLCASSLERQGATYEQYFGPGTRLTVT.